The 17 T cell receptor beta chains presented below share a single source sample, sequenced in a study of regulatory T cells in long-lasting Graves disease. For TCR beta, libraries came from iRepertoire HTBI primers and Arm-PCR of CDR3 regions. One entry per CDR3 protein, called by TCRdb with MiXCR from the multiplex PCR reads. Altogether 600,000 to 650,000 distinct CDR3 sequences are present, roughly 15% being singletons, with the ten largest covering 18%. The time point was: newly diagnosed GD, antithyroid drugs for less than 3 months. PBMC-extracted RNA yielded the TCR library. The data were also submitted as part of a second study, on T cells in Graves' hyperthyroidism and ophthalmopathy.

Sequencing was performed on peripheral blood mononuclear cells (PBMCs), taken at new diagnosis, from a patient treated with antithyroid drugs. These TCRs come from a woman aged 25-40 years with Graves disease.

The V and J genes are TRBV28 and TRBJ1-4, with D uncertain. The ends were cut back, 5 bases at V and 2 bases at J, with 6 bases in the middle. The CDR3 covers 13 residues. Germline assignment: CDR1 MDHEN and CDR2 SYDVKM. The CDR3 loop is CASSKDTNEKLFF. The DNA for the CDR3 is TGTGCCAGCAGTAAGGATACTAATGAAAAACTGTTTTTT.

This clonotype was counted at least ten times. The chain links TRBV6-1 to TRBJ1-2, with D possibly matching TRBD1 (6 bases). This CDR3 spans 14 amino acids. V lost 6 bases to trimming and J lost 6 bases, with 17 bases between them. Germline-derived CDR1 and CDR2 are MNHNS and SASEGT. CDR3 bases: TGTGCCAGCAGCCGACAGGAGGGGTTGGATGGCTACACCTTC. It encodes CASSRQEGLDGYTF.

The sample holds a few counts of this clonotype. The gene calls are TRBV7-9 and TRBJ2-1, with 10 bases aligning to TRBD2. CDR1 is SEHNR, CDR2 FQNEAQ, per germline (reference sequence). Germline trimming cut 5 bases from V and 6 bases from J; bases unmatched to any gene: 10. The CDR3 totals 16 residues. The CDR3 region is CASSLSGRERGNEQFF. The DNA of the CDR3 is TGTGCCAGCAGCCTCAGCGGGAGGGAGCGCGGCAATGAGCAGTTCTTC.

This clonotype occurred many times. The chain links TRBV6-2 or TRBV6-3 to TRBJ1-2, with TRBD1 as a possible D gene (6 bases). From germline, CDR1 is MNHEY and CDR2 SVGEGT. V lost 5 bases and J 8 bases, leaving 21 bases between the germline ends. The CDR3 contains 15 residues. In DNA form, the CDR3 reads TGTGCCAGCAGTGAAGGACCAGGACAGAGAGGAGGCTACACCTTC. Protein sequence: CASSEGPGQRGGYTF.

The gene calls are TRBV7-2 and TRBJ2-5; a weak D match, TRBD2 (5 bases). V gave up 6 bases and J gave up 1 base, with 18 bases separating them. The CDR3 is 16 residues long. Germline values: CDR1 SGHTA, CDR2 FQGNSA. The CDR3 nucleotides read TGTGCCAGCAGAACCCCTGGCGGGCCGTCCCAAGAGACCCAGTACTTC. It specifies CASRTPGGPSQETQYF.

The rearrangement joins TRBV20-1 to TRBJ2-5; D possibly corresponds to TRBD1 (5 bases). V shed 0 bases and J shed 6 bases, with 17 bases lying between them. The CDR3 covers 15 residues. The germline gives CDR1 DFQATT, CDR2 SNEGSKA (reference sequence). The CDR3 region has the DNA TGCAGTGCTAGAGATGCCCGCCAGGGTGGAAAGACCCAGTACTTC. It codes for CSARDARQGGKTQYF.

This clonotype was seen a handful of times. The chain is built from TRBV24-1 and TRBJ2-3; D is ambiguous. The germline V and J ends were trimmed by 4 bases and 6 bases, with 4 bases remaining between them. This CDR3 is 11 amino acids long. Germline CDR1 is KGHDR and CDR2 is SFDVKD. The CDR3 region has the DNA TGTGCCACCAGTGACCGGGATACGCAGTATTTT. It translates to CATSDRDTQYF.

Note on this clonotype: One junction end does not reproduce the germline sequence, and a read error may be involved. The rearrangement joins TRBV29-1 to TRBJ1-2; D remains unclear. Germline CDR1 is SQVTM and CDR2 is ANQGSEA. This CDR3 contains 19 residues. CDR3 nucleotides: TGCAGCGCTGAACACGGTATCTATCTGGTTCCCGGGTCCAGCTATGGCTACACCTTC. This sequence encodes CSAEHGIYLVPGSSYGYTF.

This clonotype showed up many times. The DNA for the CDR3 is TGTGCCAGCAGTGATACAGCGGGGAACGATTGGGAAAAACTGTTTTTT. It yields the protein CASSDTAGNDWEKLFF. V gene TRBV2 combines with J gene TRBJ1-4; D unresolved. In germline, CDR1 is SNHLY, CDR2 FYNNEI. The CDR3 spans 16 residues. V was shortened by 3 bases and J by 8 bases, with 19 bases between the two germline ends.

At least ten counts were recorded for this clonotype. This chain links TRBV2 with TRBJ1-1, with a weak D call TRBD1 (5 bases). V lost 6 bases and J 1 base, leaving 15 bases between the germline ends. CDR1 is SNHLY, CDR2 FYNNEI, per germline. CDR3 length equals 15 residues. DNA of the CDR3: TGTGCCAGCAGAAAATCCGGGACCGCGAACACTGAAGCTTTCTTT. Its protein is CASRKSGTANTEAFF.

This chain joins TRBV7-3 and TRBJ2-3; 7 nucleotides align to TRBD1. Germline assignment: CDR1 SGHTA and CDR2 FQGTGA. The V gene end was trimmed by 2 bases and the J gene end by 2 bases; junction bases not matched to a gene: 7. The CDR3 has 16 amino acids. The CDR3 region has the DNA TGTGCCAGCAGCTTATTTTGGGACAGAGTCACAGATACGCAGTATTTT. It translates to CASSLFWDRVTDTQYF.

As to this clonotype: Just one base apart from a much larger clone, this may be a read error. The CDR3, as DNA: TGTGCCAGCTCCACTGGTGGCTCGTACAATGAGCAGTTCTTC. It yields the protein CASSTGGSYNEQFF. V usage is TRBV7-9 and J usage is TRBJ2-1; no definite D call. Trimming left V 8 bases short and J 4 bases short, with 15 bases between. The CDR3 is 14 amino acids. Germline-derived CDR1 and CDR2 are SEHNR and FQNEAQ (reference sequence). Variable domain in full (rest from reference TRBV7-9 and TRBJ2-1): DTGVSQNPRHKITKRGQNVTFRCDPISEHNRLYWYRQTLGQGPEFLTYFQNEAQLEKSRLLSDRFSAERPKGSFSTLEIQRTEQGDSAMYLCASSTGGSYNEQFFGPGTRLTVL.

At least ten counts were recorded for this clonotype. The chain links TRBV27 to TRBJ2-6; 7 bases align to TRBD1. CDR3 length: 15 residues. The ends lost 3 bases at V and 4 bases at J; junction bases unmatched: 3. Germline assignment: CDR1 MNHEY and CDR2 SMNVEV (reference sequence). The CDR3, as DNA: TGTGCCAGCAGTTTGACAGGGACCGGGGCCAACGTCCTGACTTTC. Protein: CASSLTGTGANVLTF.

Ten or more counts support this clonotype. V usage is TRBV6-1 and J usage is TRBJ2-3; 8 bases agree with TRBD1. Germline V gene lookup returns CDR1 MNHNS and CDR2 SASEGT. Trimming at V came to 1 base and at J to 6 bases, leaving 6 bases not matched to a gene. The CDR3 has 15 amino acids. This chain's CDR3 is CASSEVGQGADTQYF. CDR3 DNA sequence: TGTGCCAGCAGTGAAGTTGGGCAGGGGGCTGATACGCAGTATTTT.

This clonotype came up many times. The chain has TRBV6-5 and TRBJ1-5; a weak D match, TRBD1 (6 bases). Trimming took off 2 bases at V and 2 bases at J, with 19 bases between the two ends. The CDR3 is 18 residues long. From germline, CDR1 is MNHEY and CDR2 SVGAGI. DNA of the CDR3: TGTGCCAGCAGTTACGCGCAGAAGTGGGGGCGAGGCAATCAGCCCCAGCATTTT. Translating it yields CASSYAQKWGRGNQPQHF.

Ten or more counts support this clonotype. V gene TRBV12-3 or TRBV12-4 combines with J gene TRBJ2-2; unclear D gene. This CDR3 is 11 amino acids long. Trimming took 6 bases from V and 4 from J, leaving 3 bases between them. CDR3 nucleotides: TGTGCCAGCAGCGCCACCGGGGAGCTGTTTTTT. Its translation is CASSATGELFF.

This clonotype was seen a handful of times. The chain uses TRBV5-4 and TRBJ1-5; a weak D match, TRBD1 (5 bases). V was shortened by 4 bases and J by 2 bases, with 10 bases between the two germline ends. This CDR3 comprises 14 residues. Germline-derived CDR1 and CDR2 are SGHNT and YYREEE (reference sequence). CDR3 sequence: CASSQGIGNQPQHF. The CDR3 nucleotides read TGTGCCAGCAGCCAGGGTATCGGCAATCAGCCCCAGCATTTT.